One and the same sample provided the 14 T cell receptor beta chains below, sequenced in a study of cytomegalovirus exposure and HLA in healthy donors. The protocol was immunoSEQ multiplex PCR, while the TCRdb copy is restricted to in-frame clones and leaves out a portion. The sample records about 200,000 clones, roughly 80% being singletons. The specimen was PBMCs. The receptors come from a woman between 18 and 30 years old in good health and CMV-seronegative.

The rearrangement links TRBV5-1 to TRBJ2-7; TRBD1 aligns across 10 bases. CDR3 length: 14 amino acids. Germline lookup yields CDR1 SGHRS and CDR2 YFSETQ. The V segment lost 3 bases and the J segment 5 bases; nucleotides outside the gene matches: 5. CDR3 sequence (DNA): TGCGCCAGCAGCTCGACAGGGGGCAGGGACGAGCAGTACTTC. The encoded protein is CASSSTGGRDEQYF.

V and J are TRBV30 and TRBJ1-6; D ambiguous. CDR1 and CDR2 from the germline V gene are GTSNPN and SVGIG (reference sequence). The CDR3 runs to 15 residues. V lost 0 bases and J 9 bases, leaving 15 bases between the germline ends. CDR3 sequence reads: CAWSVGYLGSSPLHF. The CDR3 coding sequence is TGTGCCTGGAGTGTAGGGTATCTAGGGAGTTCACCCCTCCACTTT.

The chain joins TRBV5-1 to TRBJ2-1, with 8 bases lining up with TRBD1. CDR1 is SGHRS and CDR2 is YFSETQ in the germline V gene. V shed 4 bases, J shed 6 bases, and the junction held 9 bases outside the gene matches. The CDR3 runs 15 residues. CDR3 sequence reads: CASSIGTGSRNEQFF. The CDR3 DNA reads as TGCGCCAGCAGCATAGGGACAGGTTCCCGCAATGAGCAGTTCTTC.

The sample holds one count of this clone. The V gene is TRBV7-9, the J gene TRBJ1-6; no reliable D call. CDR1 and CDR2 from the germline V gene are SEHNR and FQNEAQ (reference sequence). The CDR3 runs 14 residues. V was shortened by 4 bases and J by 6 bases, with 10 bases between the two germline ends. As DNA, the CDR3 is TGTGCCAGCAGCTCCGGACTGACTAATTCACCCCTCCACTTT. Amino acid sequence: CASSSGLTNSPLHF.

The chain links TRBV30 to TRBJ2-7; 9 bases map to TRBD1. CDR1 is GTSNPN and CDR2 is SVGIG in the germline V gene (reference sequence). V dropped 3 bases and J dropped 2; count of bases not matched to a gene: 8. The CDR3 spans 15 residues. Here the CDR3 reads CAWSTGTGSTYEQYF. The CDR3, as DNA: TGTGCCTGGAGCACAGGGACAGGGTCGACCTACGAGCAGTACTTC.

This clone showed up just once. The chain employs TRBV5-6 and TRBJ1-2; D uncertain. Germline assignment: CDR1 SGHDT and CDR2 YYEEEE. The length of the CDR3 is 13 residues. V lost 2 bases and J 7 bases, leaving 12 bases between the germline ends. CDR3 coding DNA: TGTGCCAGCAGCTTCGGCACAACGGGTGGCTACACCTTC. Translating it yields CASSFGTTGGYTF.

The chain employs TRBV18 and TRBJ1-5, with 8 bases matching TRBD1. The V and J ends lost 4 bases and 5 bases, in that order; junction bases with no gene match: 10. Germline assignment: CDR1 KGHSH and CDR2 LQKENI. CDR3 size: 16 residues. For the CDR3, the DNA is TGTGCCAGCTCACTTAATACAGGGGGTAGGGATCAGCCCCAGCATTTT. It codes for CASSLNTGGRDQPQHF.

This clone turned up a few times. The rearrangement uses TRBV2 and TRBJ2-7; unclear D gene. The CDR3 runs 13 residues. Trimming pared 1 base from V and 6 bases from J, leaving 10 bases between. Germline V gives CDR1 SNHLY, CDR2 FYNNEI. CDR3: CASSEERPPEQYF. Written as DNA, the CDR3 is TGTGCCAGCAGTGAAGAGAGGCCGCCCGAGCAGTACTTC. Using reference TRBV2 and TRBJ2-7 for the parts outside the CDR3, the full variable domain is EPEVTQTPSHQVTQMGQEVILRCVPISNHLYFYWYRQILGQKVEFLVSFYNNEISEKSEIFDDQFSVERPDGSNFTLKIRSTKLEDSAMYFCASSEERPPEQYFGPGTRLTVT.

This chain joins TRBV6-1 and TRBJ2-2; the D is unclear. CDR3 length equals 14 residues. Germline-derived CDR1 and CDR2 are MNHNS and SASEGT. The V end lost 6 bases, the J end lost 5 bases, and 13 bases lay between the germline ends. The CDR3 reads CASRSTYRTGELFF. The CDR3 coding sequence is TGTGCCAGCAGGAGCACTTATCGAACCGGGGAGCTGTTTTTT.

V is TRBV27 and J is TRBJ2-7, with D tentatively TRBD2 (6 bases). This CDR3 is built from 13 residues. Germline V CDR1 and CDR2: MNHEY, SMNVEV (reference sequence). V was pared by 11 bases and J by 2 bases, with 16 bases between. The CDR3 protein is CAAGGGLAYEQYF. CDR3 DNA: TGTGCCGCCGGTGGGGGGTTAGCCTACGAGCAGTACTTC.

The V gene is TRBV7-8, the J gene TRBJ2-5, with a tentative D call TRBD1 (5 bases). The CDR3 sequence is 15 residues long. CDR1 and CDR2 (germline): SGHVS, FQNEAQ. V shed 2 bases and J shed 5 bases, with 15 bases lying between them. The CDR3 nucleotides read TGTGCCAGCAGCTTAACGGGCAGGGTGGAGGAGACCCAGTACTTC. Encoded protein: CASSLTGRVEETQYF.

This clone was seen only a few times. The chain links TRBV29-1 to TRBJ2-1; the D gene is possibly TRBD2 (5 bases). With 6 bases removed from V and 6 bases from J, the gap between germline ends came to 21 bases. Germline V gives CDR1 SQVTM, CDR2 ANQGSEA. This CDR3 region has 15 residues. This chain's CDR3 is CSVAKDYTSGNEQFF. CDR3 DNA sequence: TGCAGCGTCGCCAAAGACTACACCTCGGGCAATGAGCAGTTCTTC.

This chain uses TRBV7-9 with TRBJ1-1; D ambiguous. Germline CDR1 SEHNR, CDR2 FQNEAQ (reference sequence). V was pared by 5 bases and J by 10 bases, with 17 bases between. The CDR3 loop spans 13 amino acids. CDR3 nucleotide sequence: TGTGCCAGCAGCATCAGAGGTCTGCCCAGAGCTTTCTTT. It specifies CASSIRGLPRAFF.

J is TRBJ2-1 and V is TRBV9; no clear D. The CDR3 spans 14 residues. Trimming removed 2 bases from V and 6 bases from J, with 12 bases in between. Looked up from germline, CDR1 is SGDLS and CDR2 is YYNGEE. CDR3 in amino acids: CASSVSTASNEQFF. Written as DNA, the CDR3 is TGTGCCAGCAGCGTCAGCACGGCGAGCAATGAGCAGTTCTTC.